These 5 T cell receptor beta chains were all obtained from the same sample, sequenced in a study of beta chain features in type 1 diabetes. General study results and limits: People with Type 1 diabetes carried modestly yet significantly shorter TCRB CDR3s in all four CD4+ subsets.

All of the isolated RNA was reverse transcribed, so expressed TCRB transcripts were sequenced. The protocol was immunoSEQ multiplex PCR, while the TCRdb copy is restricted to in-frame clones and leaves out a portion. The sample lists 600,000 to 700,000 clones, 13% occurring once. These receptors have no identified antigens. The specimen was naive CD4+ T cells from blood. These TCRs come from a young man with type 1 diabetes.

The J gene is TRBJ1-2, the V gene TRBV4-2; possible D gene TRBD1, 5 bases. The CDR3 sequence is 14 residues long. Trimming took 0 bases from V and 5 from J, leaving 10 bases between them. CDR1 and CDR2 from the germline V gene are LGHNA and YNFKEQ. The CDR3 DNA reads TGTGCCAGCAGCCAAGAAGCGGGGACGTATGGCTACACCTTC. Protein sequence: CASSQEAGTYGYTF.

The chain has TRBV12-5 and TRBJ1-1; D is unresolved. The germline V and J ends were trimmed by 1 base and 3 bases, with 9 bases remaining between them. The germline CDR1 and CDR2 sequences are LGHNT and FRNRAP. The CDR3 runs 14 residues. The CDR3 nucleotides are TGTGCTAGTGGTTTGGAGGCCAGTTACACTGAAGCTTTCTTT. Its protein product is CASGLEASYTEAFF.

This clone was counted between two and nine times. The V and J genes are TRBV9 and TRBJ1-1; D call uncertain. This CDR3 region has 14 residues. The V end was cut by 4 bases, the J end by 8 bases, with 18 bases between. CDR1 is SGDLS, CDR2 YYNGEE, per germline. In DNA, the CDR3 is TGTGCCAGCAGCTCCACGGGGTCCAGAGACGAAGCTTTCTTT. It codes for CASSSTGSRDEAFF. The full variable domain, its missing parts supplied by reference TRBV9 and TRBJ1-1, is DSGVTQTPKHLITATGQRVTLRCSPRSGDLSVYWYQQSLDQGLQFLIQYYNGEERAKGNILERFSAQQFPDLHSELNLSSLELGDSALYFCASSSTGSRDEAFFGQGTRLTVV.

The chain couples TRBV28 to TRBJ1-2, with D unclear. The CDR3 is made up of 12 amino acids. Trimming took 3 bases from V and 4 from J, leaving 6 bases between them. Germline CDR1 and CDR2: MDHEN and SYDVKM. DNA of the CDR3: TGTGCCAGCAGTTTGGCATTCTATGGCTACACCTTC. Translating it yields CASSLAFYGYTF.

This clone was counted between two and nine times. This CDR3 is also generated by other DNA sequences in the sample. The CDR3 DNA is TGTGCCAGCAGTTTAGGTTCACCCCTCCACTTT. This encodes CASSLGSPLHF. The rearrangement joins TRBV28 to TRBJ1-6; D call uncertain. Germline lookup yields CDR1 MDHEN and CDR2 SYDVKM. V was cut by 2 bases and J by 9 bases, with 2 bases left in between. There are 11 residues in the CDR3.